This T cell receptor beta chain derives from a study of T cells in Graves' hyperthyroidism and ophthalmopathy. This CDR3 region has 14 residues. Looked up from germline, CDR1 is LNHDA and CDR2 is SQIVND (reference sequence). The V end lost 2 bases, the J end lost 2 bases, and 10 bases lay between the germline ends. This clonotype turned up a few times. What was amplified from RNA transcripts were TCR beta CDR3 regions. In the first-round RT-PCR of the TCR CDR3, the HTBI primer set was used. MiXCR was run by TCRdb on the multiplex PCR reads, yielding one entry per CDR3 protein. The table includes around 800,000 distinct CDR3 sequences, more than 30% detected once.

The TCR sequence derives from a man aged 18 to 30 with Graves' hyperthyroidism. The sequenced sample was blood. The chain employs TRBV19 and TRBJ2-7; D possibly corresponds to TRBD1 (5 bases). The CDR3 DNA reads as TGTGCCAGTAGTATAATGCAGGGAACCTACGAGCAGTACTTC. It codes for CASSIMQGTYEQYF. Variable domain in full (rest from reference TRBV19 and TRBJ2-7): DGGITQSPKYLFRKEGQNVTLSCEQNLNHDAMYWYRQDPGQGLRLIYYSQIVNDFQKGDIAEGYSVSREKKESFPLTVTSAQKNPTAFYLCASSIMQGTYEQYFGPGTRLTVT.